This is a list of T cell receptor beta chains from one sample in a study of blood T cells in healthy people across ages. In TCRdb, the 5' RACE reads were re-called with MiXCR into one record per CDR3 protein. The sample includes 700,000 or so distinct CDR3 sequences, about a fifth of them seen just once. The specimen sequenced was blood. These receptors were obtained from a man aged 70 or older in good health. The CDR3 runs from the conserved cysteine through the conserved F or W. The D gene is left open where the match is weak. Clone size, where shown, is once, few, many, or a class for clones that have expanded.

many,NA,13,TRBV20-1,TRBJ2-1,CSASTGLGHEQFF,TGCAGTGCTAGTACGGGACTTGGGCATGAGCAGTTCTTC
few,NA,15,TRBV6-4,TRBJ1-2,CASSDGQLSLSDYTF,TGTGCCAGCAGTGACGGACAGCTGTCCCTATCCGACTACACCTTC
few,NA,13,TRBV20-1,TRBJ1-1,CSAPPGQRREAFF,TGCAGTGCCCCCCCCGGACAGAGGAGGGAAGCTTTCTTT
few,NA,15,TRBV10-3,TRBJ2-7,CAISRVRELSYEQYF,TGTGCCATCAGCCGCGTCCGGGAACTTTCCTACGAGCAGTACTTC
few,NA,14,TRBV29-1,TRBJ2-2,CSVETSGGSGELFF,TGCAGCGTTGAAACTAGTGGCGGCTCCGGGGAGCTGTTTTTT
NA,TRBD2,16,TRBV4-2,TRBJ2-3,CASSSGLAGGPGTQYF,TGTGCCAGCAGCTCGGGACTAGCGGGGGGTCCAGGTACGCAGTATTTT
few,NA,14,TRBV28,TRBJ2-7,CASSPSDYGTRGNF,TGTGCCAGCAGTCCTTCGGACTACGGGACCCGAGGAAACTTC
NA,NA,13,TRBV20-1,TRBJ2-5,CSPKTGQGETQYF,TGCAGTCCAAAGACGGGCCAAGGGGAGACCCAGTACTTC
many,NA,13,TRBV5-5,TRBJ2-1,CASSHSSYNEQFF,TGTGCCAGCAGTCACAGCTCCTACAATGAGCAGTTCTTC
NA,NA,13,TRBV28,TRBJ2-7,CASRRGNSYEQYF,TGTGCCAGCAGAAGGGGAAACTCCTACGAGCAGTACTTC
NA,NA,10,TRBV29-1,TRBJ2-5,CSVGPGSQYF,TGCAGCGTGGGACCGGGGTCCCAGTACTTC
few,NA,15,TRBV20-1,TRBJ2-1,CSAGPRGSSYNEQFF,TGCAGTGCCGGCCCCCGGGGGAGCTCCTACAATGAGCAGTTCTTC
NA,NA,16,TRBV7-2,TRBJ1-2,CASSLGGAGIGGGYAF,TGTGCCAGCAGCTTAGGGGGGGCGGGGATAGGTGGTGGCTACGCCTTC
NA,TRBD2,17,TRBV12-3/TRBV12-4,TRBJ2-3,CASRDLASGVSTDTQYF,TGTGCCAGCAGGGATCTAGCTAGCGGGGTCAGCACAGATACGCAGTATTTT
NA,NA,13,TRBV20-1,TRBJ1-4,CSAEGVANEKLFF,TGCAGTGCTGAGGGAGTAGCTAATGAAAAACTGTTTTTT
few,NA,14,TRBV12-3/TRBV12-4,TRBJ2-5,CASSPMRLKETQYF,TGTGCCAGCAGTCCCATGCGACTTAAAGAGACCCAGTACTTC
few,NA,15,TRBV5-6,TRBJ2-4,CASSLRLEPPNIQYF,TGTGCCAGCAGCTTGAGATTGGAGCCACCAAACATTCAGTACTTC
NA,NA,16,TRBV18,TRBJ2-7,CANSPPNKEFTYEQYF,TGTGCCAACTCACCACCGAATAAGGAATTTACCTACGAGCAGTACTTC
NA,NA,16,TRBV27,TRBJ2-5,CARNGREALVRETQYF,TGTGCCAGAAACGGTAGGGAGGCGTTAGTGCGAGAGACCCAGTACTTC
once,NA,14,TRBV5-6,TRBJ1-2,CASSLVHQGYGYTF,TGTGCCAGCAGCTTGGTTCACCAAGGCTATGGCTACACCTTC
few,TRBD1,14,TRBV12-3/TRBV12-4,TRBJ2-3,CASSSGQGWDTQYF,TGTGCCAGCAGCTCGGGACAGGGATGGGATACGCAGTATTTT
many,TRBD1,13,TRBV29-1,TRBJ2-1,CSVLGTGGNEQFF,TGCAGCGTTTTGGGGACAGGGGGCAATGAGCAGTTCTTC
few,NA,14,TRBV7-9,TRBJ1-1,CASSFPVGGNEAFF,TGTGCCAGCAGCTTTCCGGTGGGGGGAAATGAAGCTTTCTTT
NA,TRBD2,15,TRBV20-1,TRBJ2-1,CSARVGGRPYNEQFF,TGCAGTGCTAGAGTGGGCGGGAGACCTTACAATGAGCAGTTCTTC
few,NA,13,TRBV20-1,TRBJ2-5,CSALDQRTETQYF,TGCAGTGCTCTGGACCAGCGGACCGAGACCCAGTACTTC
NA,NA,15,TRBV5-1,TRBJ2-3,CASRQTAGSNQPQYF,TGCGCCAGCAGACAGACAGCGGGTAGCAATCAGCCCCAGTATTTT
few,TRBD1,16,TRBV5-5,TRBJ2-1,CASSLGQGLGMGEQFF,TGTGCCAGCAGCTTGGGACAGGGTCTGGGAATGGGTGAGCAGTTCTTC